The entry that follows covers one TCR beta chain sequence. Its cognate antigen has yet to be identified. No base-level quality is on record; no much larger clone is a single base apart. RNA was extracted using the RNeasy kit, and roughly 0.45 to 1 microgram was reverse transcribed with random hexamers. The immunoSEQ multiplex PCR assay, covering 54 Vbeta and 13 Jbeta segments, was used to amplify TCR beta CDR3 regions. PCR amplification bias was corrected by using a synthetic template baseline for primer optimization and computational correction. Turning to the authors' computational methods: Reads were annotated to V, D and J genes per IMGT and analyzed with immunoSEQ Analyzer, keeping only productive sequences. To calculate clonality, Shannon entropy was normalized by log2 of the number of productive unique sequences and then subtracted from one. For each patient and control, public and private clones were evaluated among the 100 most prevalent clones. Clones were defined as Susac-specific if absent from the healthy and MS cohorts, from around 1,100 published viral clones and from other ImmuneACCESS disease sequences. The public reads were reanalyzed by TCRdb: fastp trimming at Q25, MiXCR alignment, in-frame beta chains only. Each entry is one CDR3 protein sequence, shown with its most common DNA and genes. The V and J calls were not made by the authors but by TCRdb's processing. In all, the sample holds some 240,000 distinct CDR3 sequences, and 90% to 97% of those were seen once. 0.08% to 0.11% of the sample is taken by the ten largest.

Peripheral blood CD8+ and CD4+ T cells from healthy donors, Susac syndrome patients and multiple sclerosis patients were profiled using high-throughput TCR beta sequencing. Recently defined diagnostic criteria for definite or probable disease were met by the Susac syndrome patients. Bulk CD8+ and CD4+ T cells were purified magnetically by negative isolation, whereas CD8+ TEMRA cells were enriched by FACS. Blood was drawn into EDTA tubes, processed within 24 hours, and PBMCs were isolated by density gradient centrifugation. PBMCs intended for TCR sequencing were cryopreserved in liquid nitrogen and thawed later in a water bath at 37 degrees C. A purity of at least 90% was achieved for sorted or isolated CD4+, CD8+ and CD8+ TEMRA cells. The record originates from a study of CD8 T cells in Susac syndrome (dated by TCRdb to the late 2010s). In terms of the full investigation: Of the Susac syndrome patients who were sequenced, 5 or 6 had clinically active disease and 8 or 9 were in clinical remission. Susac syndrome patients were therapy-naive, on corticosteroids (some also receiving IVIg), or on IVIg alone at blood withdrawal. Whether CD8+ T cell activation and differentiation in Susac syndrome was antigen driven was tested using repertoire sequencing.

Study-level results and caveats: No clonal expansion was detected in the CD4+ T cell repertoire of Susac syndrome patients. The number of individuals in the TCR sequencing and HLA analysis was recognized as being relatively small.

Relative to germline, V is 3 bases shorter and J is 1 base shorter, with 4 bases between their ends. The germline V gene provides CDR1 SGHRS and CDR2 YFSETQ. The CDR3 starts with the cysteine, ends with the phenylalanine, and has 12 residues. The only DNA kept is the CDR3, 36 bases in frame from the first base. The sequence is built from TRBV5-1 and TRBJ1-1; there is no confident call for the D gene. The TCR sequence derives from a human donor with Susac syndrome. The sequencing sample was made of CD4+ T cells from PBMCs. The CDR3 in this case is CASSSPNTEAFF. The sequenced DNA: TGCGCCAGCAGCTCCCCGAACACTGAAGCTTTCTTT.